This T cell receptor (beta chain) was sequenced in a study of blood T cell repertoires in COVID-19. Study at large: Acute and convalescent COVID-19 samples came from the United States, Italy and Spain. T cells, B-cell-depleted T cells, or PBMCs provided the cDNA or gDNA that served as material.

Clones were read by immunoSEQ multiplex PCR, and TCRdb kept only the in-frame ones, dropping some. Of around 200,000 clones in the sample, approximately 87% were seen once. V shed 4 bases and J 2 bases; nucleotides not matched to a gene: 4. Germline V CDR1 and CDR2: SGHRS, YFSETQ. CDR3 length: 14 amino acids. This sequence originates from a young man with active or convalescent COVID-19. The sequencing sample was made of peripheral blood. The genes are TRBV5-1 and TRBJ2-3; 7 bases are shared with TRBD1. The CDR3 DNA sequence: TGCGCCAGCAGCCCGGGACAGAACACAGATACGCAGTATTTT. Translation gives CASSPGQNTDTQYF.